Detailed here is one T cell receptor (beta chain). Its specificity is not known. Given a far larger clone just one base away, this is likely a sequencing read error. Because it lacks the conserved phenylalanine or tryptophan at the end, this CDR3 is likely a read error. The data stem from a study of regulatory T cells in long-lasting Graves disease. Study results and limitations: Few sampled subjects may have lowered accuracy. TCR diversity was lower in persistent than newly diagnosed Graves' disease.

Time point: newly diagnosed GD, antithyroid drugs for less than 3 months. Extracted RNA from PBMCs served as the source of the TCR library. Xi'an, China, was home to the endocrinology department that provided patients. With iRepertoire HTBI primers and Arm-PCR of CDR3 regions, TCR beta libraries were built. TCRdb processed the multiplex PCR reads anew with MiXCR; each CDR3 protein has one entry. The sample comprises approximately 210,000 distinct CDR3 sequences, 18% of which are singletons, and around 21% rests with the top ten. Unmatched junction bases numbered 10, after V lost 5 bases and J lost 3 bases. The CDR3 covers 16 residues. Per the germline V gene, CDR1 is SEHNR and CDR2 is FQNEAQ (reference sequence).

The chain carries TRBV7-9 and TRBJ2-3, with 8 bases identical to TRBD2. Sequencing used peripheral blood mononuclear cells (PBMCs), obtained at new diagnosis, from a patient treated with antithyroid drugs. The source of this sequence is a female donor with Graves disease. CDR3 protein: CASSPGIAGITDTQYV. CDR3 DNA: TGTGCCAGCAGCCCCGGGATAGCGGGGATTACAGATACGCAGTATGTT.